What follows is one TCR beta chain and its context. Its target is not known. The data were taken from a study of T cell responses to AZD1222 COVID-19 vaccine. Whole-study context: Investigators merged groups given second doses at roughly 4 or roughly 12 weeks. Study results and caveats: Along spike, vaccine-associated CD4 TCRs were found throughout, with dominance at 160-218 and 743-854. Baseline serology detected seropositivity in only a handful of AZD1222 recipients. Donors skewed white British and female; clonal diversity was possibly underestimated.

Method: immunoSEQ multiplex PCR; TCRdb's copy keeps in-frame clones and lacks some. The sample lists roughly 200,000 clones, 88% occurring once. Germline-derived CDR1 and CDR2 are MRHNA and SNTAGT. Trimming took 6 bases from V and 7 from J, leaving 22 bases between them. The CDR3 has 16 residues. This clonotype was sampled from an adult in good health. This material consisted of peripheral blood, taken on day 0 of AZD1222 vaccination. The chain couples TRBV6-4 to TRBJ1-5, with unresolved D. The CDR3 loop reads CASRPSPVGSPQPQHF. Written as DNA, the CDR3 is TGTGCCAGCAGGCCCTCCCCGGTGGGTTCACCGCAGCCCCAGCATTTT.